These T cell receptor beta chains were read from a single sample in a study of T cells in Graves' hyperthyroidism and ophthalmopathy. TCRdb analysed the multiplex PCR reads with MiXCR anew, one entry per CDR3 protein. The table includes about 350,000 distinct CDR3 sequences, more than 11% detected once. The material sequenced was blood. All receptors come from a woman aged 25 to 39 with Graves' hyperthyroidism. The CDR3 runs from the conserved cysteine through the conserved F or W. Size tells how often a clone was seen (once, few, many) or the class of an expanded clone, and some rows leave it out.

V	J	size	CDR3
TRBV10-2	TRBJ2-3	.	CTISGLAGVTGTDTQYF
TRBV10-3	TRBJ2-7	many	CAIKGREVYEQYF
TRBV5-1	TRBJ2-5	.	CASSSTPIRETQYF
TRBV29-1	TRBJ2-3	many	CSVDGGGTDTQYF
TRBV7-2	TRBJ2-5	few	CASVATSGREETQYF
TRBV2	TRBJ1-1	many	CAALPVGTEAFF
TRBV28	TRBJ2-1	many	CASSLLAGGPGDEQFF
TRBV20-1	TRBJ2-4	many	CSASGGDLAKNIQYF
TRBV18	TRBJ2-4	few	CASSPGDLSKNIQYF
TRBV7-9	TRBJ2-5	few	CASSLPPSGLKTQYF
TRBV29-1	TRBJ2-2	.	CSVGLAENTGELFF
TRBV2	TRBJ2-5	many	CASLTSLIAGLSYQETQYF